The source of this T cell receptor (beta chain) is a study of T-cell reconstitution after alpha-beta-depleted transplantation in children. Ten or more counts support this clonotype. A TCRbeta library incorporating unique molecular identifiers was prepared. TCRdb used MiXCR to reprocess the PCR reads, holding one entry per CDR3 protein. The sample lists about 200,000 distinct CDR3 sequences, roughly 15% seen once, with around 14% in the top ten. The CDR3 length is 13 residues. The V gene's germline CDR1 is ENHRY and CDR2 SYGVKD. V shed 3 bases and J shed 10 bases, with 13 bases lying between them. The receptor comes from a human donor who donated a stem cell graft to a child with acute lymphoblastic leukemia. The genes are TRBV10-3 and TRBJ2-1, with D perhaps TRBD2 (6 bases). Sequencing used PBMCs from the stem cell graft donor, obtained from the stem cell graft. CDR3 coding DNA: TGTGCCATCAGTGATAGGGACTTAACCGAGCAGTTCTTC. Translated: CAISDRDLTEQFF.